This passage covers 10 T cell receptor beta chains from one sample sequenced in a study of blood T cell repertoires in COVID-19. Using immunoSEQ multiplex PCR, the repertoire was profiled, and TCRdb retains in-frame clones only, with some absent. Of about 440,000 clones listed, roughly 85% were seen once; the top ten hold just under 2%. Sequenced input: PBMCs or T cells enriched from blood (not recorded which). The source is a woman in her late teens or twenties with acute COVID-19.

The V gene is TRBV19, the J gene TRBJ2-2; D gene uncertain. Trimming took 9 bases from V and 7 from J, leaving 6 bases between them. The CDR3 is 10 residues long. CDR1 and CDR2 from the germline V gene are LNHDA and SQIVND (reference sequence). The CDR3 DNA reads TGTGCCAGCGGTATCGGGGAGCTGTTTTTT. This codes for CASGIGELFF.

The V gene is TRBV5-1, the J gene TRBJ1-4; weak D call: TRBD1 (5 bases). This CDR3 has 16 residues. CDR1 SGHRS and CDR2 YFSETQ come from the germline V gene. The germline V and J ends were trimmed by 3 bases and 0 bases, with 12 bases remaining between them. The CDR3 region is CASSSRRQSTNEKLFF. CDR3 nucleotides: TGCGCCAGCAGCTCCCGAAGACAGTCAACTAATGAAAAACTGTTTTTT.

This clone was observed once. The chain employs TRBV4-3 and TRBJ2-7, with TRBD2 matching 11 bases. Looked up from germline, CDR1 is LGHNA and CDR2 is YSLEER. The CDR3 consists of 15 residues. The junction had 5 bases not matched to a gene; V was cut back by 1 base and J by 6 bases. As DNA, the CDR3 is TGCGCCAGCAGCCAAGGGGGTAGCGGGAGGGGCGAGCAGTACTTC. The encoded protein is CASSQGGSGRGEQYF.

The rearrangement links TRBV19 to TRBJ1-1; TRBD1 might be the D (5 bases). The CDR3 contains 13 residues. From germline, CDR1 is LNHDA and CDR2 SQIVND (reference sequence). V lost 4 bases and J 6 bases, leaving 12 bases between the germline ends. The CDR3 DNA is TGTGCCAGTAGTAAGGGGTTAGGCGCTGAAGCTTTCTTT. The encoded protein is CASSKGLGAEAFF.

This clone was counted only a few times. The rearrangement uses TRBV7-9 and TRBJ1-4, with 8 bases matching TRBD1. Trimming removed 4 bases from V and 5 bases from J; junction bases left unmatched: 6. Germline values: CDR1 SEHNR, CDR2 FQNEAQ (reference sequence). CDR3 length: 15 amino acids. CDR3 amino acids: CASSSTGGRNEKLFF. Here the CDR3 DNA reads TGTGCCAGCAGCTCCACAGGGGGAAGGAATGAAAAACTGTTTTTT.

The rearrangement uses TRBV7-2 and TRBJ1-1; 7 nucleotides line up with TRBD1. Unmatched junction bases numbered 9, after V lost 3 bases and J lost 8 bases. The CDR3 length is 14 residues. The germline V gene has CDR1 SGHTA and CDR2 FQGNSA. CDR3 nucleotide sequence: TGTGCCAGCAGCTTTAGTCCGACAGGGAGGGAAGCTTTCTTT. Translation gives CASSFSPTGREAFF.

This rearrangement joins TRBV11-2 to TRBJ2-5; TRBD2 agrees at 14 bases. The CDR3 totals 18 residues. Trimming at V came to 2 bases and at J to 2 bases, leaving 7 bases not matched to a gene. Germline lookup yields CDR1 SGHAT and CDR2 FQNNGV. This chain's CDR3 is CASSLRLAGGPFQETQYF. The DNA of the CDR3 is TGTGCCAGCAGCTTACGACTAGCGGGAGGGCCATTTCAAGAGACCCAGTACTTC.

The chain is built from TRBV2 and TRBJ2-2; 9 positions match TRBD1. The V gene end was trimmed by 9 bases and the J gene end by 6 bases; junction bases not matched to a gene: 11. From germline, CDR1 is SNHLY and CDR2 FYNNEI. The CDR3 totals 15 residues. CDR3 sequence (DNA): TGTGCCAGTATAGGACAGGGGATATCTTCCGGGGAGCTGTTTTTT. This codes for CASIGQGISSGELFF.

The CDR3 region is CASSYGLAGGFSYEQYF. CDR3 in DNA: TGTGCCAGCAGCTACGGACTAGCGGGAGGTTTCTCCTACGAGCAGTACTTC. The V and J genes are TRBV7-2 and TRBJ2-7; 14 bases are shared with TRBD2. The V and J ends lost 4 bases and 0 bases, in that order; junction bases with no gene match: 5. Per germline, CDR1 SGHTA and CDR2 FQGNSA. The CDR3 is 17 amino acids.

This rearrangement joins TRBV13 to TRBJ1-2; no clear D. V dropped 2 bases and J dropped 3 bases, with 4 bases sitting between them. The CDR3 is 12 residues long. Germline CDR1 and CDR2: PRHDT and FYEKMQ (reference sequence). The CDR3 region has the DNA TGTGCCAGCAGCTTACGTGACTATGGCTACACCTTC. It specifies CASSLRDYGYTF.